The present entry profiles one TCR beta chain with its context. This record comes from a study of blood T cell repertoires in COVID-19. In the study's own analysis: How many nucleated cells were present was estimated from reference gene primer amplification. TCRdb's table, derived via immunoSEQ multiplex PCR, lists solely in-frame clones and lacks some. V, J and clone size were drawn from that table, and D and trimming were deduced from the DNA. The data hold 200,000 to 300,000 clones, with around nine tenths observed a single time. This CDR3 has 15 amino acids. The germline V and J ends were trimmed by 6 bases and 6 bases, with 19 bases remaining between them. Germline lookup yields CDR1 KGHSH and CDR2 LQKENI.

This chain joins TRBV18 and TRBJ2-3; D may be TRBD1 (6 bases). Material for sequencing was peripheral blood. The source is a woman in her 70s with active or convalescent COVID-19. The CDR3 spells CASSPPGQTSDTQYF. DNA for the CDR3: TGTGCCAGCTCTCCTCCGGGACAAACCTCGGATACGCAGTATTTT.